This TCR beta chain was observed in a study of CD8+CD57+ T cells in acquired aplastic anemia. Patients who underwent sequencing had shown CD8+CD57+ cell expansion by flow cytometry. Every patient presented with severe acquired aplastic anemia. Sampling of blood occurred while the patients had still received no therapy. Losses at the gene ends were 5 bases for V and 7 bases for J; bases not matched to a gene: 7. CDR3 length: 15 amino acids. Germline V gives CDR1 SGHVS, CDR2 FNYEAQ. Using genomic DNA as the template, TCR beta VDJ and CDR3 profiling was carried out. MiXCR, run by TCRdb on the reads, gives a single entry per CDR3 protein. Seen here are 150,000 or so distinct CDR3 sequences, less than 60% observed once, and the top ten hold around 12%. Study-wide results and caveats: Both patients and controls carried the same twenty-nine CD8+ CDR3 sequences.

Ten or more counts support this clonotype. Its antigen is still unknown. The V gene is TRBV7-6, the J gene TRBJ2-1; 11 bases match TRBD2. This TCR came from a human donor with aplastic anemia. The sequenced sample consisted of sorted CD4+, CD8+, or CD8+CD57+ T cells (not recorded which) from PBMCs. The chain's CDR3 is CASSLSGGAGNEQFF. The CDR3, as DNA: TGTGCCAGCAGCCTTAGCGGGGGGGCCGGGAATGAGCAGTTCTTC.